The T cell receptor beta chain under discussion was sequenced for a study of identical twins. Study conclusions and caveats: It was cross-sectional statistical analysis, not following the same donors, that the conclusions relied on. Carriage of fewer insertions was seen in abundant cord blood beta clonotypes, whereas memory repertoires showed none.

Germline CDR1 is MDHEN and CDR2 is SYDVKM. CDR3 length equals 16 residues. V was clipped by 2 bases and J by 3 bases, with 11 bases between them. Unique molecular identifiers were present on the cDNA, which also gained a universal primer site by template switching. MiXCR, run by TCRdb on the 5' RACE reads, gives a single entry per CDR3 protein. Of 690,000 or so distinct CDR3 sequences detected, 8% to 9% appear once; the ten largest clones hold approximately 0.94%. This clonotype has only a few counts. Its antigen is not known. The same data also went into a second study, on yellow fever vaccine responses in identical twins. That work adds: The T cell response to vaccination in identical twins was reportedly partly convergent and partly personalized.

The J gene is TRBJ2-6, the V gene TRBV28; maybe TRBD1 (6 bases). The material sequenced was PBMCs. The TCR sequence derives from a woman aged 18-35 years in good health. DNA for the CDR3: TGTGCCAGCAGTTTAATACAGGGTGATGGGGCCAACGTCCTGACTTTC. Protein product: CASSLIQGDGANVLTF.